This note documents a single T cell receptor (beta chain) sequence. Trimming cost V 5 bases and J 4 bases; bases outside gene matches: 9. The CDR3 loop spans 17 amino acids. Germline assignment: CDR1 SGHAT and CDR2 FQNNGV. To make TCR beta libraries, researchers used iRepertoire HTBI primers and Arm-PCR of CDR3 regions. MiXCR, applied by TCRdb to the multiplex PCR reads, yields one record per CDR3 protein. The sample yields about 530,000 distinct CDR3 sequences, about 16% seen once. This sample was taken from a study of regulatory T cells in long-lasting Graves disease. Time point of the sample: newly diagnosed GD, antithyroid drugs for less than 3 months. The authors made the TCR library using RNA they extracted from PBMCs. This sample also belongs to another study, concerning T cells in Graves' hyperthyroidism and ophthalmopathy. That study adds: Graves' hyperthyroidism is called stable when ophthalmopathy does not progress within 18 months.

This receptor was identified in a woman aged 40 to 65 with Graves disease. The chain links TRBV11-2 to TRBJ2-1, with 12 positions matching TRBD2. The source material was peripheral blood mononuclear cells (PBMCs), sampled at new diagnosis, from a patient treated with antithyroid drugs. The CDR3 loop is CASSARLAGEPYNEQFF. Written as DNA, the CDR3 is TGTGCCAGCAGCGCCCGACTAGCGGGGGAGCCTTACAATGAGCAGTTCTTC.